The 19 T cell receptor beta chains below come from one sample, sequenced in a study of identifying expanded T cells in peripheral blood (dated 2019 in TCRdb). Libraries were prepared through the immunoSEQ multiplex PCR assay. In TCRdb, the immuneACCESS table is reduced to in-frame sequences with V and J assigned. These tables do not hold every clone; where another copy was compared, an unresolved V gene accounts for under half, and the others remain unexplained. The sample profile shows 81,000 or so clones; less than 90% of them were found once. Jointly, the top ten make up around a fifth of the sample. Sequencing was carried out using blood. Every receptor here comes from a person aged 18 to 69 in good health.

This clone was picked up one time. The chain has TRBV27 and TRBJ2-3, with 9 bases that match TRBD1. The CDR3 is 14 residues long. The V segment lost 6 bases and the J segment 1 base; nucleotides outside the gene matches: 2. Per the germline V gene, CDR1 is MNHEY and CDR2 is SMNVEV (reference sequence). This chain's CDR3 is CASSWTGGTDTQYF. CDR3 nucleotide sequence: TGTGCCAGCAGCTGGACAGGGGGCACAGATACGCAGTATTTT.

The V and J genes are TRBV19 and TRBJ2-1; D is possibly TRBD2 (6 bases). Germline CDR1 LNHDA, CDR2 SQIVND (reference sequence). V gave up 5 bases and J gave up 4 bases, with 15 bases separating them. The CDR3 sequence is 15 residues long. The CDR3 loop is CASSSTWEVYNEQFF. Written as DNA, the CDR3 is TGTGCCAGTAGTTCTACGTGGGAGGTTTACAATGAGCAGTTCTTC.

V is TRBV28 and J is TRBJ2-2, with 7 bases that match TRBD1. Germline lookup yields CDR1 MDHEN and CDR2 SYDVKM. Trimming removed 2 bases from V and 4 bases from J; junction bases left unmatched: 7. This CDR3 comprises 16 residues. CDR3: CASSLPTGAVTGELFF. As DNA, the CDR3 is TGTGCCAGCAGTTTACCTACAGGGGCGGTCACCGGGGAGCTGTTTTTT.

This chain connects TRBV11-3 to TRBJ2-7; tentatively, D is TRBD1 (6 bases). The CDR3 extends over 17 amino acids. Trimming shortened V by 0 bases and J by 1 base, and 16 bases separated the two germline ends. Germline V gene sequence: CDR1 SGHNT, CDR2 YENEEA. The CDR3 protein is CASSLDSGQGQSYEQYF. The CDR3 DNA follows: TGTGCCAGCAGCTTAGATTCCGGTCAGGGGCAATCCTACGAGCAGTACTTC.

The chain couples TRBV7-3 to TRBJ2-3; TRBD1 matches at 7 bases. CDR3 length: 14 amino acids. Germline V gene data show CDR1 as SGHTA and CDR2 as FQGTGA. The V segment lost 5 bases and the J segment 13 bases; nucleotides outside the gene matches: 15. For the CDR3, the DNA is TGTGCCAGCAGCCTCAACCCCGACCGGGACAGAAAGTATTTT. Translating it yields CASSLNPDRDRKYF.

This chain joins TRBV18 and TRBJ2-1; weak D call: TRBD1 (6 bases). The CDR3 consists of 17 residues. V was clipped by 2 bases and J by 1 base, with 15 bases between them. Germline V gene sequence: CDR1 KGHSH, CDR2 LQKENI. The CDR3 protein is CASSPSARDRSYNEQFF. Here the CDR3 DNA reads TGTGCCAGCTCACCAAGCGCCCGAGACAGGTCCTACAATGAGCAGTTCTTC.

The rearrangement joins TRBV19 to TRBJ2-2, with 12 bases fitting TRBD2. The V gene's germline CDR1 is LNHDA and CDR2 SQIVND (reference sequence). V shed 2 bases and J 3 bases; nucleotides not matched to a gene: 10. The CDR3 spans 19 residues. CDR3 nucleotides: TGTGCCAGTAGTATAAAGCCCCCCCTAGCGGGAGGGTACACCGGGGAGCTGTTTTTT. As protein: CASSIKPPLAGGYTGELFF.

The chain has TRBV11-3 and TRBJ2-3, with TRBD2 identical over 10 bases. This CDR3 spans 16 amino acids. The V and J ends lost 5 bases and 4 bases, in that order; junction bases with no gene match: 9. Germline CDR1 SGHNT, CDR2 YENEEA. The DNA for the CDR3 is TGTGCCAGCAGCCCCGGGACTAGCGTTAAAGCAGATACGCAGTATTTT. Translated: CASSPGTSVKADTQYF.

V gene TRBV9 combines with J gene TRBJ2-2, with D perhaps matching TRBD1 or TRBD2 (5 bases each). In germline, CDR1 is SGDLS, CDR2 YYNGEE. The CDR3 is made up of 15 amino acids. V was clipped by 0 bases and J by 6 bases, with 12 bases between them. The DNA of the CDR3 is TGTGCCAGCAGCGTAGCTGGGGGATTCGCCGGGGAGCTGTTTTTT. Translating gives CASSVAGGFAGELFF.

This chain links TRBV10-3 with TRBJ2-2; 8 positions match TRBD2. This CDR3 is 15 amino acids long. V shed 10 bases, J shed 1 base, and the junction held 8 bases outside the gene matches. Germline V CDR1 and CDR2: ENHRY, SYGVKD. CDR3 sequence (DNA): TGTGCCACCACTAAAGCGGGGGAGAACACCGGGGAGCTGTTTTTT. Protein: CATTKAGENTGELFF.

The chain recombines TRBV5-4 with TRBJ1-1; D is unresolved. V lost 4 bases to trimming and J lost 2 bases, with 12 bases between them. This CDR3 has 14 amino acids. Germline CDR1 SGHNT, CDR2 YYREEE (reference sequence). The CDR3 DNA reads as TGTGCCAGCAGCCCCCGTTCGGACAACACTGAAGCTTTCTTT. It yields the protein CASSPRSDNTEAFF.

The gene calls are TRBV19 and TRBJ1-4, with TRBD1 matching over 10 bases. J lost 5 bases, V lost 10 bases, and 10 bases had no gene match. This CDR3 spans 15 amino acids. CDR1 is LNHDA and CDR2 is SQIVND in the germline V gene (reference sequence). CDR3 nucleotide sequence: TGTGCCACCCTGCCTCGGGGACAGGGGAATGAAAAACTGTTTTTT. Residues: CATLPRGQGNEKLFF.

V and J are TRBV7-2 and TRBJ2-7; no reliable D call. The V end was cut by 4 bases, the J end by 0 bases, with 13 bases between. This CDR3 comprises 15 residues. The germline CDR1 and CDR2 sequences are SGHTA and FQGNSA. The CDR3 loop is CASSSNSRISYEQYF. CDR3 nucleotide sequence: TGTGCCAGCAGCTCCAACAGTAGGATCTCCTACGAGCAGTACTTC.

This clone was recorded once. The CDR3 sequence: CASSLTGFYEQFF. CDR3 nucleotide sequence: TGTGCCAGCAGCTTAACAGGTTTCTATGAGCAGTTCTTC. The J gene is TRBJ2-1, the V gene TRBV7-9, with a possible D match to TRBD1 (5 bases). This CDR3 spans 13 amino acids. Germline lookup yields CDR1 SEHNR and CDR2 FQNEAQ (reference sequence). V lost 2 bases and J lost 8, with 10 bases in between.

The chain is built from TRBV5-6 and TRBJ2-5, with D hard to call. Germline-derived CDR1 and CDR2 are SGHDT and YYEEEE. The CDR3 is made up of 15 amino acids. Trimming shortened V by 3 bases and J by 1 base, and 13 bases separated the two germline ends. Here the CDR3 reads CASSSRYISQETQYF. The CDR3 bases are TGTGCCAGCAGCTCTCGTTATATCAGCCAAGAGACCCAGTACTTC.

The J gene is TRBJ2-5, the V gene TRBV10-3; D remains unclear. Trimming removed 0 bases from V and 1 base from J, with 24 bases in between. Germline V lookup: CDR1 ENHRY, CDR2 SYGVKD. The CDR3 runs to 20 residues. CDR3 sequence reads: CAISESTPLQWRQSQETQYF. CDR3 coding DNA: TGTGCCATCAGTGAGTCGACCCCTCTCCAATGGCGGCAGAGCCAAGAGACCCAGTACTTC.

The V call is TRBV2, the J call TRBJ1-2; D remains ambiguous. This CDR3 spans 13 amino acids. Germline loops: CDR1 SNHLY, CDR2 FYNNEI. V was cut by 4 bases and J by 2 bases, with 8 bases left in between. The CDR3 loop reads CASSGTSNYGYTF. CDR3 DNA: TGTGCCAGCAGTGGGACTTCCAACTATGGCTACACCTTC.

This chain connects TRBV5-1 to TRBJ2-1; D may match TRBD1 or TRBD2 (5 bases each). V was clipped by 2 bases and J by 5 bases, with 20 bases between them. CDR1 and CDR2 from the germline V gene are SGHRS and YFSETQ. The CDR3 totals 17 residues. CDR3 region: CASSLRPVSGPDNEQFF. The CDR3 DNA is TGCGCCAGCAGCTTAAGGCCAGTATCGGGACCAGACAATGAGCAGTTCTTC. The variable domain in full, with the rest retrieved from reference TRBV5-1 and TRBJ2-1, is KAGVTQTPRYLIKTRGQQVTLSCSPISGHRSVSWYQQTPGQGLQFLFEYFSETQRNKGNFPGRFSGRQFSNSRSEMNVSTLELGDSALYLCASSLRPVSGPDNEQFFGPGTRLTVL.

This chain connects TRBV5-6 to TRBJ2-7, with 7 nucleotides matching TRBD1. Germline V gives CDR1 SGHDT, CDR2 YYEEEE. The CDR3 is 16 amino acids. Trimming cost V 4 bases and J 4 bases; bases outside gene matches: 14. The CDR3 DNA reads TGTGCCAGCAGCCTCCGACAGGGAGCGAGAGGATACGAGCAGTACTTC. Translation gives CASSLRQGARGYEQYF.